Sequencing of this TCR beta chain was carried out in a study of post-analysis software for immune sequencing data. TCR beta cDNA libraries included unique molecular identifiers. TCRdb reprocessed the PCR reads with MiXCR, giving one entry per CDR3 protein. Here the sample spans hundreds of thousands of distinct CDR3 sequences, 25% to 30% being singletons. CDR1 and CDR2 from the germline V gene are MNHEY and SMNVEV (reference sequence). Unmatched junction bases numbered 4, after V lost 0 bases and J lost 2 bases. The CDR3 runs to 15 residues. Study-wide findings and caveats: In patients, TRBV5-6, TRBV5-1 and TRBV20-1 belonged to roughly five TRBV segments found more frequently than in controls.

This clonotype turned up a few times. Its antigen is unidentified. The chain employs TRBV27 and TRBJ2-7; 7 nucleotides line up with TRBD2. Sequenced sample: blood. This receptor was identified in a girl aged 5-17 years with multiple sclerosis. The CDR3 DNA reads as TGTGCCAGCAGTTTATCGGCGGGAGAAGCCTACGAGCAGTACTTC. Amino acids: CASSLSAGEAYEQYF.